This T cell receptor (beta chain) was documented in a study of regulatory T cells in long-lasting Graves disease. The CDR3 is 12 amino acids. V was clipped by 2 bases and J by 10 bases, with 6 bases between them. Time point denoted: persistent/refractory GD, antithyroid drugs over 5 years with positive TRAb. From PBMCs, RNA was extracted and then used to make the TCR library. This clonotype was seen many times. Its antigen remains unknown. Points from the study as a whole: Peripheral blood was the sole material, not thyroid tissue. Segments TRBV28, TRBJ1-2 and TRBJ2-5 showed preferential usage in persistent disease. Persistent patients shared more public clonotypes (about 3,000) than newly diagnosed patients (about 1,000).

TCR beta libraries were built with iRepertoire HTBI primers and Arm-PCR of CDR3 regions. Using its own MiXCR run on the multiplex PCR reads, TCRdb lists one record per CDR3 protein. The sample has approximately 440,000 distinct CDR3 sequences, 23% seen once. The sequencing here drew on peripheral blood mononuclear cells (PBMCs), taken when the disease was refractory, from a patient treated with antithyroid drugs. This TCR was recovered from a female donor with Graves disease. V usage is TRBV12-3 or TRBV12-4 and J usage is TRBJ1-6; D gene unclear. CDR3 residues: CASSLSQSPLHF. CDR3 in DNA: TGTGCCAGCAGTTTATCGCAATCACCCCTCCACTTT.